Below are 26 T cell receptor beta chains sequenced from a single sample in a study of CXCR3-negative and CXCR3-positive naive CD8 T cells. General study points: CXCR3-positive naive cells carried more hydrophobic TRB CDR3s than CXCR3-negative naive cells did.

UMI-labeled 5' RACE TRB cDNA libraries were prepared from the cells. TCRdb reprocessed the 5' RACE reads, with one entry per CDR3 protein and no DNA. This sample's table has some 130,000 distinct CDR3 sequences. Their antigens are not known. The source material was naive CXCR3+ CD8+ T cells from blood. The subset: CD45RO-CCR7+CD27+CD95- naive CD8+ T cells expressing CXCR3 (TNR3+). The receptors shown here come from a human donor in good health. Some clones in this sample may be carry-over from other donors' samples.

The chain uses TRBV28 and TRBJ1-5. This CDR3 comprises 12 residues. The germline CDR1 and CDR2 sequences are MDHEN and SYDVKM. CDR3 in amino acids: CASSQGLPPQHF.

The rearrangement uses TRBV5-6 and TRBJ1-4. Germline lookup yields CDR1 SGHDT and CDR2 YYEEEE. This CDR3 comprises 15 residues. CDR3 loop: CASSLELGRNEKLFF.

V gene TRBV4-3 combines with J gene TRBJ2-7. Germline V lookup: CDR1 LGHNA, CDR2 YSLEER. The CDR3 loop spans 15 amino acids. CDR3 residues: CASSQEGGSAYEQYF.

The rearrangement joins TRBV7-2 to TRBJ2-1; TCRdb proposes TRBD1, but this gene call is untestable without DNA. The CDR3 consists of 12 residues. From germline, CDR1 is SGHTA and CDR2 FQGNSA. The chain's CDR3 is CATGAGYNEQFF.

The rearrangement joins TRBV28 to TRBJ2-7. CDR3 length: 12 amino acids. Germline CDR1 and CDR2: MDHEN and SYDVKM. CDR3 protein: CASGWEVYEQYF. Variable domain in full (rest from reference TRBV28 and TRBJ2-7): DVKVTQSSRYLVKRTGEKVFLECVQDMDHENMFWYRQDPGLGLRLIYFSYDVKMKEKGDIPEGYSVSREKKERFSLILESASTNQTSMYLCASGWEVYEQYFGPGTRLTVT.

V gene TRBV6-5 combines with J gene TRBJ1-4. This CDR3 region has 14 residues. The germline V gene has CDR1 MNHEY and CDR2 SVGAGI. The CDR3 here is CASSQKTTNEKLFF.

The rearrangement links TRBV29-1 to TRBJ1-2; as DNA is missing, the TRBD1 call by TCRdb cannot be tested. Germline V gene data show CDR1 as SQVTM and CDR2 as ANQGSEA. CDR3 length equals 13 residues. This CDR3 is CSVWDREYDGYTF.

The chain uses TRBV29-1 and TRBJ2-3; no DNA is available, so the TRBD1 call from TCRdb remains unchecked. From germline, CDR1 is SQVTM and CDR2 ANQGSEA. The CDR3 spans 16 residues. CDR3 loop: CSVEDPTGGFYNEQFF.

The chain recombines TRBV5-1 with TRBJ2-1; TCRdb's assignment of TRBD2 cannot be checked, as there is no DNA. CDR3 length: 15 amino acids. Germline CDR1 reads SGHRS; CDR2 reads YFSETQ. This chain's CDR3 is CASSLAGEFYNEQFF.

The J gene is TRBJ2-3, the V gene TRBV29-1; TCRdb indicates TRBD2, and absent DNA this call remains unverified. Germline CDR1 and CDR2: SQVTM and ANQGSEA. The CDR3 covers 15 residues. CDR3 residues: CSVEMTSGVLDTQYF.

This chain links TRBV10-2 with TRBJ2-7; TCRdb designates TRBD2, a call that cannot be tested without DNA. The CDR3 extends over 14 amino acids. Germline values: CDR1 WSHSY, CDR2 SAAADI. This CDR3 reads CASDKAGGPSEQYF.

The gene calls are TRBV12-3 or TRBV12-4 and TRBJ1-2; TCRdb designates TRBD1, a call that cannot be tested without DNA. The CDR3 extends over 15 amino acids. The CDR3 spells CASSLDRTSFYGYTF.

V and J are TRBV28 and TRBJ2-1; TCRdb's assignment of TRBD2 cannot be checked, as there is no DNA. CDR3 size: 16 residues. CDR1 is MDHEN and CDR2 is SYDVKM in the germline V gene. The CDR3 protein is CASRTISGGSYNEQFF.

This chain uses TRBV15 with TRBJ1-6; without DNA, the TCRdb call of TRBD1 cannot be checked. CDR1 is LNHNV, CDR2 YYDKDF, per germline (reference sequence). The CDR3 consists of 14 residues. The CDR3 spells CATSRREGDSPLHF.

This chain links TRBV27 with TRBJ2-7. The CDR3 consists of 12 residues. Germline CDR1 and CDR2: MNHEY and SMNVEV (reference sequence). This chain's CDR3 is CASVGSPYEQYF.

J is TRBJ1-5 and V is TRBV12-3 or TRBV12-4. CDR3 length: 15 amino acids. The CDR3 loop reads CASSPDGYSNQPQHF.

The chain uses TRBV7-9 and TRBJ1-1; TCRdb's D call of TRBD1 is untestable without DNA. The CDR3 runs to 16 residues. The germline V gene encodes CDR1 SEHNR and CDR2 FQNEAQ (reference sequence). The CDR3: CASSLGGSGGDTEAFF.

CDR3 amino acids: CASKKGAGTTYNEQFF. The chain joins TRBV5-1 to TRBJ2-1; TCRdb picks TRBD1, but there is no DNA to check that call. The germline V gene encodes CDR1 SGHRS and CDR2 YFSETQ. The CDR3 covers 16 residues.

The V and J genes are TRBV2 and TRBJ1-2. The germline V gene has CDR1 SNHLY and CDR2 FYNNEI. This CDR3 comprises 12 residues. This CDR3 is CARRGIGGGYTF.

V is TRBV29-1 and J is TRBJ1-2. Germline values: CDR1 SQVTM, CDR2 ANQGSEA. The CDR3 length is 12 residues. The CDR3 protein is CSVEGLDYGYTF.

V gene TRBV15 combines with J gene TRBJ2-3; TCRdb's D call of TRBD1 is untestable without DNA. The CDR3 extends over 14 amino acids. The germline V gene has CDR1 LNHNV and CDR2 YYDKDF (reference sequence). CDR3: CATSTGGRTDTQYF.

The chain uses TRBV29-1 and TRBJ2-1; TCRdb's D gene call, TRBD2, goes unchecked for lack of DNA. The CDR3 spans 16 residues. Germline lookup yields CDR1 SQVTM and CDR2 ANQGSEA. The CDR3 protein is CSVEGTSGVDYNEQFF.

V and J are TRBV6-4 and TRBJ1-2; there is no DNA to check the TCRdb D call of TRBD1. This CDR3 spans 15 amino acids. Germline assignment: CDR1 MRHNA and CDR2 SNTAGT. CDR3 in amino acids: CASSDHGRGVDGYTF.

The CDR3 loop reads CASSYPGGEGTEAFF. The chain joins TRBV11-2 to TRBJ1-1; as DNA is missing, the TRBD1 call by TCRdb cannot be tested. From germline, CDR1 is SGHAT and CDR2 FQNNGV. The CDR3 sequence is 15 residues long.

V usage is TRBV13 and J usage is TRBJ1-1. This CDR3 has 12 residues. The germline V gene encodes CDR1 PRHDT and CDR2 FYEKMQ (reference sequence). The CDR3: CASSLRNTEAFF.

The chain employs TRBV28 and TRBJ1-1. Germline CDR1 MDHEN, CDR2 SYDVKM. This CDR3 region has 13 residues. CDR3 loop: CASLGVGYTEAFF.